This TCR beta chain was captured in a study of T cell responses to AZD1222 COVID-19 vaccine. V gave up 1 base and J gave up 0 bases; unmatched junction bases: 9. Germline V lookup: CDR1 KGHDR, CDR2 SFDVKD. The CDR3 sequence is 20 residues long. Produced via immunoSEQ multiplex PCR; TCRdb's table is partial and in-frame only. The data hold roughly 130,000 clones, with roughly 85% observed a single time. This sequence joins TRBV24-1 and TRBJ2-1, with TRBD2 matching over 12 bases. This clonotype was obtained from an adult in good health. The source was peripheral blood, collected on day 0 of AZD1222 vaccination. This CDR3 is CATSDLVTSGGQGSYNEQFF. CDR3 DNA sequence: TGTGCCACCAGTGATTTAGTTACTAGCGGGGGGCAAGGCTCCTACAATGAGCAGTTCTTC.